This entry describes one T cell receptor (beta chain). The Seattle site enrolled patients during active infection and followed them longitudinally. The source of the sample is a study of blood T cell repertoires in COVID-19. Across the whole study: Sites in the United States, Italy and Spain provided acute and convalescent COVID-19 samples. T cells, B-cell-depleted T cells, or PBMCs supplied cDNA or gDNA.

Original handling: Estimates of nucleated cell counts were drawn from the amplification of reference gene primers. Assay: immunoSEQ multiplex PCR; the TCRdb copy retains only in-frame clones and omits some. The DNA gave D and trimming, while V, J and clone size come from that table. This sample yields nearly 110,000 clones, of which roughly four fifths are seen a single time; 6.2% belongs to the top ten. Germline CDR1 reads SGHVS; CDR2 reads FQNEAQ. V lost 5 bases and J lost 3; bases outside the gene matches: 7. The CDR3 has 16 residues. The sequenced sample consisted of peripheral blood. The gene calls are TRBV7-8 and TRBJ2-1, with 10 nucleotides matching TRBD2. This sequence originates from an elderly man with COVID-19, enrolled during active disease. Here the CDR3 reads CASSRGRTSGYNEQFF. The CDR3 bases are TGTGCCAGCAGCCGAGGGAGGACTAGCGGCTACAATGAGCAGTTCTTC.